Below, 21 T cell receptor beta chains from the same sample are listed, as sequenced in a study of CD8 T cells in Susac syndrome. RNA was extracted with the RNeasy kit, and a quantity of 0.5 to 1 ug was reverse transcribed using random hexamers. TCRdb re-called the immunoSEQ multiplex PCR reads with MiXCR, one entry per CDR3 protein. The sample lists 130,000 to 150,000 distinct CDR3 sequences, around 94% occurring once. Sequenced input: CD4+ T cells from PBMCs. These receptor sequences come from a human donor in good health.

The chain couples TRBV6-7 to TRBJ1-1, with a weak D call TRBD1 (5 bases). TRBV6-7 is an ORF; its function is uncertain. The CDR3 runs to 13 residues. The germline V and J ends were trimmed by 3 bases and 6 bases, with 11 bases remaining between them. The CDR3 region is CASSYRGPPEAFF. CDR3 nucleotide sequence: TGTGCCAGCAGTTATCGGGGCCCACCTGAAGCTTTCTTT.

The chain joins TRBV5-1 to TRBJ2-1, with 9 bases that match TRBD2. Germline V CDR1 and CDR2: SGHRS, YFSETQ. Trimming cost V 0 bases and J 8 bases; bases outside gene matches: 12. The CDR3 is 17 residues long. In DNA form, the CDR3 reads TGCGCCAGCAGCTTGGGTCCCCCCTCTAGCGGGATCTATGAGCAGTTCTTC. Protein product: CASSLGPPSSGIYEQFF. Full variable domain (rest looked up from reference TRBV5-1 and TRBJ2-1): KAGVTQTPRYLIKTRGQQVTLSCSPISGHRSVSWYQQTPGQGLQFLFEYFSETQRNKGNFPGRFSGRQFSNSRSEMNVSTLELGDSALYLCASSLGPPSSGIYEQFFGPGTRLTVL.

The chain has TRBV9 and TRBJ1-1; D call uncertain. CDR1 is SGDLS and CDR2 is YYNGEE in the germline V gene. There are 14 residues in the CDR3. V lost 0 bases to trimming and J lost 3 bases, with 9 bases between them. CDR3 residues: CASSVGRWDTEAFF. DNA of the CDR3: TGTGCCAGCAGCGTAGGTCGCTGGGACACTGAAGCTTTCTTT.

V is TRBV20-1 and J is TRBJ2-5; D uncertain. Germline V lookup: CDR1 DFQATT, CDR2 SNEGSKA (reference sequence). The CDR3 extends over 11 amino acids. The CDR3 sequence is CGPMVQETQYF. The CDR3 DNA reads TGCGGCCCCATGGTGCAAGAGACCCAGTACTTC.

This chain's CDR3 is CASSLRGGDNYGYTF. The CDR3, as DNA: TGCGCCAGCAGCTTGCGAGGGGGCGATAACTATGGCTACACCTTC. This chain joins TRBV5-1 and TRBJ1-2, with 7 positions matching TRBD1. Germline lookup yields CDR1 SGHRS and CDR2 YFSETQ. CDR3 size: 15 residues. After removal of 1 base from V and 1 base from J, the junction contained 4 bases not matched to a gene.

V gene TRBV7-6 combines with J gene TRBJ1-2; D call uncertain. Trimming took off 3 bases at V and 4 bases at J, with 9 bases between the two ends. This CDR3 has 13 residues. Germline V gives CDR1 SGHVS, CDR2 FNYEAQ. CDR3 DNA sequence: TGTGCCAGCAGCTTCGGACTGCTCTATGGCTACACCTTC. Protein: CASSFGLLYGYTF.

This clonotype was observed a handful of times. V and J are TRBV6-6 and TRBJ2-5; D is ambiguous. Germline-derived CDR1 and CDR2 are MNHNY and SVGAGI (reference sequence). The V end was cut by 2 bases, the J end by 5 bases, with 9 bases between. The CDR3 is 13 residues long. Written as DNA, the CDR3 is TGTGCCAGCAGTTACCCGCCTGGGGAGACCCAGTACTTC. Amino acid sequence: CASSYPPGETQYF.

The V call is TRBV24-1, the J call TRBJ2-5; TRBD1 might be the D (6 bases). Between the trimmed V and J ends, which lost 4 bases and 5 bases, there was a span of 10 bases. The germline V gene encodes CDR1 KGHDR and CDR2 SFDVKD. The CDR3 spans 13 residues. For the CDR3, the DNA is TGTGCCACCAGTGAGGGGGCTAGGGAGACCCAGTACTTC. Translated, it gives CATSEGARETQYF.

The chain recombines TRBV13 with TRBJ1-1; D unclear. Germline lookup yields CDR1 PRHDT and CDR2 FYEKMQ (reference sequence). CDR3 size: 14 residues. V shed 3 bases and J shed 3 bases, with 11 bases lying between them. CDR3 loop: CASSFSRGDTEAFF. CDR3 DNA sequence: TGTGCCAGCAGCTTTTCCCGGGGTGACACTGAAGCTTTCTTT.

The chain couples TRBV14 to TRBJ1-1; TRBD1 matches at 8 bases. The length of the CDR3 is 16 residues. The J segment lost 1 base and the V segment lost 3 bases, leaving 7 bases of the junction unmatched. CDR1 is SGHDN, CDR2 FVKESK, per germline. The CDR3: CASSHFTGGGNTEAFF. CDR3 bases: TGTGCCAGCAGCCACTTTACAGGGGGAGGGAACACTGAAGCTTTCTTT.

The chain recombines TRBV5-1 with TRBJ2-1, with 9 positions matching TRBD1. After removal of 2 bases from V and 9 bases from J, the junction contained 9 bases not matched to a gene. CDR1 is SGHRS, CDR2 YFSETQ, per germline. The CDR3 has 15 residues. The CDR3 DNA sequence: TGCGCCAGCAGCTTACCCCCGGGACAGGGCACTGAGCAGTTCTTC. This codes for CASSLPPGQGTEQFF.

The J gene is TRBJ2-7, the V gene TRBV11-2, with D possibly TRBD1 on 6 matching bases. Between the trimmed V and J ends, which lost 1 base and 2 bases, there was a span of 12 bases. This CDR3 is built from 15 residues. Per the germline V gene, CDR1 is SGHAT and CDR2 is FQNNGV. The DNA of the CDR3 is TGTGCCAGCAGCTTAGGGCAGGGGAACCCCTACGAGCAGTACTTC. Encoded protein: CASSLGQGNPYEQYF.

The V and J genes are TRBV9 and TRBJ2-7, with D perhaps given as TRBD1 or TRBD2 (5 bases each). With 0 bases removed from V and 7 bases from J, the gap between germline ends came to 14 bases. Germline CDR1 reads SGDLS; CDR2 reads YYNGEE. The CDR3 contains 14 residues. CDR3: CASSVGLDGGEQYF. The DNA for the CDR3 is TGTGCCAGCAGCGTAGGGTTAGATGGGGGTGAGCAGTACTTC.

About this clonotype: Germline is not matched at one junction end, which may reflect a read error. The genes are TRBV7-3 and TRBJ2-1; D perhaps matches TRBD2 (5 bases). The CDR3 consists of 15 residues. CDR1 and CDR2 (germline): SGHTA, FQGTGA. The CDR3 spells CASSLTSDYYTEQFF. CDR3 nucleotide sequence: TGTGCCAGCAGCTTAACTTCCGACTATTACACTGAGCAGTTCTTC.

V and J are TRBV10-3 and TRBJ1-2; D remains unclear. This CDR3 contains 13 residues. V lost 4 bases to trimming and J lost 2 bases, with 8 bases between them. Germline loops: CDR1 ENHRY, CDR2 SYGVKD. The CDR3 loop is CAISVGQNYGYTF. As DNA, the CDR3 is TGTGCCATCAGTGTTGGGCAGAACTATGGCTACACCTTC.

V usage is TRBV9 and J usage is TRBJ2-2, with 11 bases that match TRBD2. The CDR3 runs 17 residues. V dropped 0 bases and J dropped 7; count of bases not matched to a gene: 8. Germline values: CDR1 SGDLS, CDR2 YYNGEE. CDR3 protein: CASSVEPASGRFGELFF. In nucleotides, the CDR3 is TGTGCCAGCAGCGTAGAGCCGGCTAGCGGGAGGTTCGGGGAGCTGTTTTTT.

The DNA for the CDR3 is TGTGCCAGCAGTCCAGACAGGTTCGGGCAGTACTTC. Its translation: CASSPDRFGQYF. The chain has TRBV12-3 or TRBV12-4 and TRBJ2-7; tentatively, D is TRBD1 (6 bases). Trimming pared 5 bases from V and 9 bases from J, leaving 14 bases between. The CDR3 totals 12 residues.

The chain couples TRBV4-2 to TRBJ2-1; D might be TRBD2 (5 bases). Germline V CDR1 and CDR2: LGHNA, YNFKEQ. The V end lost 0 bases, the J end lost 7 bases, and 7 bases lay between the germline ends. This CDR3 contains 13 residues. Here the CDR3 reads CASSQDTGNEQFF. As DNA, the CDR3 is TGTGCCAGCAGCCAAGATACGGGGAATGAGCAGTTCTTC.

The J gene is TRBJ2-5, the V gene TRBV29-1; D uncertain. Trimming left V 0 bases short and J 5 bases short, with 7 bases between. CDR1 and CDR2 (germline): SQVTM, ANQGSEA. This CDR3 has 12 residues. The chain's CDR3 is CSVEEAAETQYF. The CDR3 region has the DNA TGCAGCGTTGAAGAGGCTGCGGAGACCCAGTACTTC.

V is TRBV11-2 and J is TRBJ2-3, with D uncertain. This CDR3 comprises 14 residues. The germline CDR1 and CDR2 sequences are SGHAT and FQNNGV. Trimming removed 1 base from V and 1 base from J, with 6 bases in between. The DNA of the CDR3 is TGTGCCAGCAGCTTAGCCCTAGGCACAGATACGCAGTATTTT. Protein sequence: CASSLALGTDTQYF.

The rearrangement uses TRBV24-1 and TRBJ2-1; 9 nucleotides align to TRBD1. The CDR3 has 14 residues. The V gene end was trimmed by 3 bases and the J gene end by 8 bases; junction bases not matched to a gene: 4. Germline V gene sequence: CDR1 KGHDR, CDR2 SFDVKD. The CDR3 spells CATSDRGQGDEQFF. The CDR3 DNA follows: TGTGCCACCAGTGATCGGGGACAGGGTGATGAGCAGTTCTTC.